This TCR beta chain came from a study of vaccination and CD4 T cells after COVID-19. Germline-derived CDR1 and CDR2 are SGHTA and FQGTGA. The CDR3 is 14 amino acids. Trimming took off 4 bases at V and 8 bases at J, with 12 bases between the two ends. This clonotype appeared once. Its specificity is not known. Oncomine TCR Beta short-read sequencing was applied to DNA from cultured CD4+ T cells. TCRdb used MiXCR to reprocess the PCR reads, holding one entry per CDR3 protein. The table includes more than 10,000 distinct CDR3 sequences, just under 75% detected once. The treatment was: approximately nine-day PBMC culture with coronavirus spike peptide pools or control peptides (ViraFEST assay).

The V call is TRBV7-3, the J call TRBJ1-6; a possible D gene is TRBD1 (6 bases). The receptor comes from a human donor who had recovered from COVID-19. Material: CD4+ T cells from blood, cultured in vitro. The CDR3 coding sequence is TGTGCCAGCAGCTCACAGGGAGGGGATTCACCCCTCCACTTT. The encoded protein is CASSSQGGDSPLHF.